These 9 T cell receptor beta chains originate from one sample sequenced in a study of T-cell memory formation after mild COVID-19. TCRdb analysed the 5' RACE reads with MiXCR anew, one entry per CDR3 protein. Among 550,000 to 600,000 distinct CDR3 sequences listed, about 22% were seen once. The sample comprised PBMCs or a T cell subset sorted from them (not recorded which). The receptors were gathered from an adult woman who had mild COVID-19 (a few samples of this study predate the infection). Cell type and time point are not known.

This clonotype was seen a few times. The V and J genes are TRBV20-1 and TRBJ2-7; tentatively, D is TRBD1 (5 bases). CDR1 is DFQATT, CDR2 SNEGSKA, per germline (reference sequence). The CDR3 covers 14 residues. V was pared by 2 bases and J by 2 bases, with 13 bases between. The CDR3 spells CSARPETAPYEQYF. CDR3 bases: TGCAGTGCTAGACCCGAGACAGCTCCCTACGAGCAGTACTTC.

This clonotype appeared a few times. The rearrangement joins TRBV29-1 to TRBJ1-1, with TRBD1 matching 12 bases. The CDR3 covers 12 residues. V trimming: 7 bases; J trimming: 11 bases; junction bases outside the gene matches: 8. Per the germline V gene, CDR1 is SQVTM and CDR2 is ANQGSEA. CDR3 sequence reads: CSAGTGGIGAFF. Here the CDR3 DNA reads TGCAGCGCCGGGACAGGGGGCATTGGGGCTTTCTTT.

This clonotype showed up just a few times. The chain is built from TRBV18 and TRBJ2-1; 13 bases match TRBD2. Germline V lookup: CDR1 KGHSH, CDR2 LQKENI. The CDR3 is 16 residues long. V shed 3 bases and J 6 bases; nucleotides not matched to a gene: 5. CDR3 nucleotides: TGTGCCAGCTCACCCACTAGCGGGAGGGGCCTCAATGAGCAGTTCTTC. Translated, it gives CASSPTSGRGLNEQFF.

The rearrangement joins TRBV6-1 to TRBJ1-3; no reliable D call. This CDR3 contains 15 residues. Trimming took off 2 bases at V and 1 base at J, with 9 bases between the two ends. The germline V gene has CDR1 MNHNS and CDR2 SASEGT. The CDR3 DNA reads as TGTGCCAGCAGTGAACTTACATTTTCTGGAAACACCATATATTTT. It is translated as CASSELTFSGNTIYF.

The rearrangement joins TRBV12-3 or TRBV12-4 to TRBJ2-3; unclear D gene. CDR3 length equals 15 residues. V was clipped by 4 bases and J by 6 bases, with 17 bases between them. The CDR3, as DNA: TGTGCCAGCAGTTCAAGCCACATGGGTTCGGATACGCAGTATTTT. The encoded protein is CASSSSHMGSDTQYF.

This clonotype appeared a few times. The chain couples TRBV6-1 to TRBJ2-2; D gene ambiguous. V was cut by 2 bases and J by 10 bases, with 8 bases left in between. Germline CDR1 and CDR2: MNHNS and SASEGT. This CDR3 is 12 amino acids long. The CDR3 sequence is CASSESVEELFF. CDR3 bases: TGTGCCAGCAGTGAAAGTGTCGAGGAGCTGTTTTTT.

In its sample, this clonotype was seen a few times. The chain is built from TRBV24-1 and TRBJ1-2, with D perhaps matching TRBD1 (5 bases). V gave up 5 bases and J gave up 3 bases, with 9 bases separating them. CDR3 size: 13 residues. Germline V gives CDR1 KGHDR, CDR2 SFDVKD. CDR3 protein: CATSGGPHYGYTF. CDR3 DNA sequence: TGTGCCACCAGTGGGGGACCCCACTATGGCTACACCTTC.

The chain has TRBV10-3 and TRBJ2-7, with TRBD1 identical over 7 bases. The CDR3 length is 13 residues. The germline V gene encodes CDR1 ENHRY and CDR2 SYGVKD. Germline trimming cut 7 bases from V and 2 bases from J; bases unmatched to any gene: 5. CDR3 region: CAIMRDRAYEQYF. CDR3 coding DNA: TGTGCCATCATGCGCGACAGGGCCTACGAGCAGTACTTC.

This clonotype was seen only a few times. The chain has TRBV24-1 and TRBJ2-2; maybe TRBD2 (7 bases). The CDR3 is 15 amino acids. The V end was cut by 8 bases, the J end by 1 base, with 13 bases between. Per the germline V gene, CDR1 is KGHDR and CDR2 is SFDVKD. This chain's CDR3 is CATNGGQGNTGELFF. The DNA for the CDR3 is TGTGCCACCAACGGGGGGCAGGGGAACACCGGGGAGCTGTTTTTT.